The 3 T cell receptor beta chains given below trace back to one sample, sequenced in a study of blood T cell repertoires in COVID-19. TCRdb's table, derived via immunoSEQ multiplex PCR, lists solely in-frame clones and lacks some. The sample yields around 250,000 clones, almost 85% seen once. The material sequenced was PBMCs or T cells enriched from blood (not recorded which). The receptors stem from a woman in her forties or fifties with acute COVID-19.

The V call is TRBV19, the J call TRBJ1-3, with 8 positions matching TRBD1. The V and J ends lost 3 bases and 1 base, in that order; junction bases with no gene match: 5. Germline values: CDR1 LNHDA, CDR2 SQIVND (reference sequence). The CDR3 spans 16 residues. The CDR3 DNA follows: TGTGCCAGTAGTATGAGCAGGGGGCAATCTGGAAACACCATATATTTT. Translating it yields CASSMSRGQSGNTIYF. Looking up the rest from reference TRBV19 and TRBJ1-3 gives the full variable domain: DGGITQSPKYLFRKEGQNVTLSCEQNLNHDAMYWYRQDPGQGLRLIYYSQIVNDFQKGDIAEGYSVSREKKESFPLTVTSAQKNPTAFYLCASSMSRGQSGNTIYFGEGSWLTVV.

This clone came up a few times. This chain joins TRBV7-2 and TRBJ2-1; TRBD1 matches 8 bases. Germline V gene sequence: CDR1 SGHTA, CDR2 FQGNSA. J was trimmed by 5 bases and V by 2 bases; bases with no gene match: 8. The CDR3 consists of 16 residues. CDR3 in amino acids: CASSLPDRVRDNEQFF. The CDR3 DNA reads TGTGCCAGCAGCTTACCGGACAGGGTAAGGGACAATGAGCAGTTCTTC. Based on the CDR3 plus reference TRBV7-2 and TRBJ2-1, the full variable domain is GAGVSQSPSNKVTEKGKDVELRCDPISGHTALYWYRQSLGQGLEFLIYFQGNSAPDKSGLPSDRFSAERTGGSVSTLTIQRTQQEDSAVYLCASSLPDRVRDNEQFFGPGTRLTVL.

V and J are TRBV29-1 and TRBJ1-1, with TRBD1 matching 7 bases. CDR1 and CDR2 from the germline V gene are SQVTM and ANQGSEA. Trimming removed 0 bases from V and 5 bases from J; junction bases left unmatched: 21. The CDR3 spans 19 residues. In DNA form, the CDR3 reads TGCAGCGTTGAAGACTACAGGGGAGAGGGCGGAAAAGGGGCTACTGAAGCTTTCTTT. This sequence encodes CSVEDYRGEGGKGATEAFF.